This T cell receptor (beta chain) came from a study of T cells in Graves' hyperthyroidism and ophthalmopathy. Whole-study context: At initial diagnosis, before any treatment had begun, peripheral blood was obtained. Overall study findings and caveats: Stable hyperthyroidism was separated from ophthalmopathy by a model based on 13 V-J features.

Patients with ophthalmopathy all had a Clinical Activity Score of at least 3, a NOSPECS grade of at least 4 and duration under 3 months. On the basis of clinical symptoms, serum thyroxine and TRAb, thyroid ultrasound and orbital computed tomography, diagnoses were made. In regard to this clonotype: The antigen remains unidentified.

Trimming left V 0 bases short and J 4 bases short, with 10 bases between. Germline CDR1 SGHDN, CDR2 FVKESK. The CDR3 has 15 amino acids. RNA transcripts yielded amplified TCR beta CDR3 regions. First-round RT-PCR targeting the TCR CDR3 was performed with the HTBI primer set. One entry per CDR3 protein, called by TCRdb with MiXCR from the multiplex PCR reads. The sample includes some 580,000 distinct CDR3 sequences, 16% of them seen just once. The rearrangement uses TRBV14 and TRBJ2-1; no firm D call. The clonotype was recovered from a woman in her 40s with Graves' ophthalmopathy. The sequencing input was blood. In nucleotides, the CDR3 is TGTGCCAGCAGCCAAGAGATTGGAGTATACAATGAGCAGTTCTTC. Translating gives CASSQEIGVYNEQFF.